Listed below are T cell receptor beta chains from one sample, sequenced in a study of blood T cell repertoires in COVID-19. The repertoire was sequenced with immunoSEQ multiplex PCR; TCRdb's copy has only in-frame clones and lacks some. The sample gives more than 250,000 clones, roughly 86% of which show up once; roughly 4% is in the top ten. What was sequenced was peripheral blood. These receptors were taken from a man between 18 and 29 years old with active or convalescent COVID-19. The CDR3 runs from the conserved cysteine through the conserved F or W. Where a row states a size, it is once, few, many or the class of an expanded clone; other rows omit it.

clone size | V gene | CDR3 protein
once | TRBV5-1 | CASSPSGGSGVQSEQFF
once | TRBV28 | CASSKPQGGGNQPQHF
NA | TRBV6-5 | CASRRDRDPGELFF
NA | TRBV19 | CASRGGRAITDTQYF
NA | TRBV13 | CASSLVKRDSSYNEQFF
NA | TRBV4-1 | CASSQLGVGEQFF
NA | TRBV5-1 | CASSPSGTDTQYF
NA | TRBV11-3 | CASSLTVGFGSSYEQYF
NA | TRBV27 | CASSLWGAAGNQPQHF
NA | TRBV10-2 | CASSELVSSYEQYF
NA | TRBV19 | CASTLSDTGELFF
few | TRBV19 | CASSPGYNNEQFF
NA | TRBV7-2 | CASSWREGSTDTQYF
NA | TRBV9 | CASSVGTTNTGELFF
NA | TRBV6-4 | CASSPGPYRGRGSSDTEAFF
NA | TRBV2 | CASSEALRRNYGYTF
NA | TRBV27 | CASSWPGSRIDEQYF
NA | TRBV19 | CASSIDLGDILYGYTF
NA | TRBV9 | CASSDGQGSYQPQHF
NA | TRBV7-8 | CASSLRAVGGLSYINF
NA | TRBV27 | CASSLGPSGSSEQYF
once | TRBV3-1/TRBV3-2 | CASSTGTSPYEQYF
NA | TRBV6-1 | CASSEASYSNQPQHF
NA | TRBV29-1 | CSVETGTGNTIYF
once | TRBV3-1/TRBV3-2 | CASSLGLSADTQYF
once | TRBV5-1 | CASSVRVSGLAGDEQFF
NA | TRBV19 | CASSIEQGAYYEQYF
NA | TRBV28 | CASSSSGTAINEKLFF
NA | TRBV9 | CASSSSIPGLAGGGYNEQFF
NA | TRBV6-2/TRBV6-3 | CASSYFFPQGSYNEQFF
NA | TRBV7-9 | CASSRDRALSEAFF
NA | TRBV24-1 | CATKDRVTGELFF
NA | TRBV11-3 | CASSYRGFYNEQFF
NA | TRBV11-1 | CASSLGFTGANIQYF
NA | TRBV6-1 | CASSDVQGYNSPLHF
NA | TRBV18 | CASSPPRTGNYGYTF
NA | TRBV27 | CASMVLRPPGTYEQYF
NA | TRBV5-1 | CASSLDPDRVNEQFF
NA | TRBV18 | CASSPDTPGLGSHNEQFF
once | TRBV5-5 | CASSFTGTLDTDTQYF
NA | TRBV7-9 | CASSPSGQGNQPQHF
NA | TRBV11-2 | CASSLIRGYGEQFF
NA | TRBV5-5 | CASVRDRGLPLHF
once | TRBV6-5 | CASSYLGSYGYTF
NA | TRBV30 | CAWSLRTGNGYTF
NA | TRBV5-1 | CASSLDGAGDQPQHF
few | TRBV5-4 | CASSFLAVRGGYNEQFF
NA | TRBV4-3 | CASSQAPLGGLYGYTF
NA | TRBV7-9 | CASSQQRGPSDEQYF
once | TRBV19 | CASSKTRPAYEQYF
NA | TRBV11-2 | CASSTSGTGGEAFF
NA | TRBV11-2 | CASSQPGQGNEKLFF
NA | TRBV11-2 | CASSLEGGRWDTQYF
NA | TRBV19 | CASTLGVQKLFF
many | TRBV11-2 | CASSLEAGWETQYF
many | TRBV7-6 | CASSLGTSGGGNTGELFF
NA | TRBV3-1/TRBV3-2 | CASSQGRGVRTDTQYF
NA | TRBV18 | CASSQGEAGELFF
NA | TRBV6-6 | CASSYRQGNYEQYF